These T cell receptor beta chains were read from a single sample in a study of blood T cell repertoires in COVID-19. Clones were read by immunoSEQ multiplex PCR, and TCRdb kept only the in-frame ones, dropping some. The repertoire includes about 140,000 clones, around three quarters of them detected once, and roughly 3.4% sits in the top ten. The sample taken for sequencing was peripheral blood. Receptors were obtained from a man between 60 and 75 years old with acute or convalescent COVID-19. Each CDR3 is given with its conserved first and last residue. The D gene is left open where the match is weak. Part of the rows lack a size; the others show once, few, many or a class for expanded clones.

j_gene: TRBJ1-2; v_gene: TRBV7-2; abundance: NA; d_gene: NA; CDR3aa: CASSLGQSGNGYTF; CDR3nt: TGTGCCAGCAGCTTAGGCCAGAGCGGCAATGGCTACACCTTC
j_gene: TRBJ2-5; v_gene: TRBV6-1; abundance: NA; d_gene: NA; CDR3aa: CASSEARETQYF; CDR3nt: TGTGCCAGCAGTGAAGCCCGAGAGACCCAGTACTTC
j_gene: TRBJ1-1; v_gene: TRBV7-2; abundance: NA; d_gene: NA; CDR3aa: CASSLGAGFFSEAFF; CDR3nt: TGTGCCAGCAGCTTAGGGGCTGGGTTTTTCTCTGAAGCTTTCTTT
j_gene: TRBJ1-2; v_gene: TRBV19; abundance: NA; d_gene: TRBD1; CDR3aa: CASSIYVGQGGNYGYTF; CDR3nt: TGTGCCAGTAGTATTTATGTGGGACAGGGTGGTAACTATGGCTACACCTTC
j_gene: TRBJ1-2; v_gene: TRBV28; abundance: NA; d_gene: TRBD1; CDR3aa: CASSTTGGAWGYTF; CDR3nt: TGTGCCAGCAGTACCACAGGGGGCGCGTGGGGCTACACCTTC
j_gene: TRBJ2-6; v_gene: TRBV24-1; abundance: NA; d_gene: NA; CDR3aa: CATSRSGANVLTF; CDR3nt: TGTGCCACCTCCCGTTCTGGGGCCAACGTCCTGACTTTC
j_gene: TRBJ1-3; v_gene: TRBV28; abundance: once; d_gene: NA; CDR3aa: CASSFSPTENTIYF; CDR3nt: TGTGCCAGCAGTTTCTCCCCAACGGAGAACACCATATATTTT
j_gene: TRBJ1-6; v_gene: TRBV5-4; abundance: NA; d_gene: NA; CDR3aa: CASSLDRAPLHF; CDR3nt: TGTGCCAGCAGCTTGGACAGAGCTCCCCTCCACTTT
j_gene: TRBJ1-4; v_gene: TRBV20-1; abundance: NA; d_gene: TRBD1; CDR3aa: CSASRDSGTNEKLFF; CDR3nt: TGCAGTGCGAGTCGGGACAGCGGGACTAATGAAAAACTGTTTTTT
j_gene: TRBJ1-1; v_gene: TRBV4-2; abundance: NA; d_gene: NA; CDR3aa: CASSPRDTAEAFF; CDR3nt: TGTGCCAGCAGCCCCCGGGACACCGCTGAAGCTTTCTTT
j_gene: TRBJ2-6; v_gene: TRBV9; abundance: once; d_gene: TRBD1; CDR3aa: CASSVEPSTGVGSGANVLTF; CDR3nt: TGTGCCAGCAGCGTAGAACCCTCGACAGGGGTGGGCTCTGGGGCCAACGTCCTGACTTTC
j_gene: TRBJ1-5; v_gene: TRBV28; abundance: NA; d_gene: TRBD1; CDR3aa: CASRGGQGGNQPQHF; CDR3nt: TGTGCCAGCAGAGGGGGACAGGGCGGCAATCAGCCCCAGCATTTT
j_gene: TRBJ2-2; v_gene: TRBV7-9; abundance: NA; d_gene: TRBD1; CDR3aa: CASSLGTAPRGELFF; CDR3nt: TGTGCCAGCAGCTTGGGGACAGCACCCCGGGGGGAGCTGTTTTTT
j_gene: TRBJ2-7; v_gene: TRBV6-5; abundance: few; d_gene: TRBD2; CDR3aa: CASSYSKSLAEYEQYF; CDR3nt: TGTGCCAGCAGTTACTCTAAGTCGCTAGCGGAATACGAGCAGTACTTC
j_gene: TRBJ2-7; v_gene: TRBV7-2; abundance: NA; d_gene: NA; CDR3aa: CASSQSSGNSYEQYF; CDR3nt: TGTGCCAGCAGTCAATCCTCCGGGAATAGCTACGAGCAGTACTTC
j_gene: TRBJ1-6; v_gene: TRBV28; abundance: NA; d_gene: NA; CDR3aa: CASSFPGYNSPLHF; CDR3nt: TGTGCCAGCAGTTTTCCAGGGTATAATTCACCCCTCCACTTT
j_gene: TRBJ2-3; v_gene: TRBV27; abundance: NA; d_gene: NA; CDR3aa: CASGVTGRTADTQYF; CDR3nt: TGTGCCAGCGGGGTTACAGGGCGTACGGCAGATACGCAGTATTTT
j_gene: TRBJ2-5; v_gene: TRBV25-1; abundance: NA; d_gene: TRBD1; CDR3aa: CASSETGGAKTQYF; CDR3nt: TGTGCCAGCAGTGAAACAGGGGGCGCGAAGACCCAGTACTTC
j_gene: TRBJ1-6; v_gene: TRBV3-1/TRBV3-2; abundance: NA; d_gene: TRBD1; CDR3aa: CASSQEGGRSPLHF; CDR3nt: TGTGCCAGCAGCCAAGAAGGGGGCAGGTCACCCCTCCACTTT
j_gene: TRBJ1-1; v_gene: TRBV4-2; abundance: medium-sized; d_gene: NA; CDR3aa: CASSLGSTEAFF; CDR3nt: TGTGCCAGCAGCCTGGGGAGCACTGAAGCTTTCTTT
j_gene: TRBJ1-1; v_gene: TRBV23-1; abundance: NA; d_gene: TRBD1; CDR3aa: CASSIRRGRAEAFF; CDR3nt: TGCGCCAGCAGTATACGGAGGGGGCGGGCTGAAGCTTTCTTT
j_gene: TRBJ1-3; v_gene: TRBV28; abundance: NA; d_gene: NA; CDR3aa: CASSSGGGGGGNTIYF; CDR3nt: TGTGCCAGCAGTTCGGGAGGCGGGGGAGGCGGAAACACCATATATTTT
j_gene: TRBJ1-1; v_gene: TRBV19; abundance: few; d_gene: NA; CDR3aa: CASSKDRTRGTEAFF; CDR3nt: TGTGCCAGTAGTAAAGACAGGACCCGGGGCACTGAAGCTTTCTTT
j_gene: TRBJ1-2; v_gene: TRBV30; abundance: NA; d_gene: NA; CDR3aa: CAWSRGGDDGYTF; CDR3nt: TGTGCCTGGAGTCGGGGAGGGGATGATGGCTACACCTTC
j_gene: TRBJ2-5; v_gene: TRBV7-2; abundance: few; d_gene: TRBD1; CDR3aa: CASSFRDRAPQETQYF; CDR3nt: TGTGCCAGCAGCTTCCGGGACAGGGCGCCCCAAGAGACCCAGTACTTC
j_gene: TRBJ2-5; v_gene: TRBV5-1; abundance: NA; d_gene: TRBD2; CDR3aa: CASTLGGETQYF; CDR3nt: TGCGCCAGCACCCTGGGGGGGGAGACCCAGTACTTC
j_gene: TRBJ2-6; v_gene: TRBV9; abundance: NA; d_gene: TRBD1; CDR3aa: CASTIGTGGSGANVLTF; CDR3nt: TGTGCCAGCACCATAGGTACAGGGGGCTCTGGGGCCAACGTCCTGACTTTC
j_gene: TRBJ1-4; v_gene: TRBV5-1; abundance: NA; d_gene: NA; CDR3aa: CASSLQSTNEKLFF; CDR3nt: TGCGCCAGCAGCCTACAGTCAACTAATGAAAAACTGTTTTTT
j_gene: TRBJ1-6; v_gene: TRBV19; abundance: NA; d_gene: TRBD1; CDR3aa: CASRDGQGLNSPLHF; CDR3nt: TGTGCCAGTAGAGACGGACAGGGCTTAAATTCACCCCTCCACTTT
j_gene: TRBJ2-3; v_gene: TRBV3-1/TRBV3-2; abundance: NA; d_gene: NA; CDR3aa: CASSQLTGLTSTDTQYF; CDR3nt: TGTGCCAGCAGCCAACTAACAGGCCTTACTAGCACAGATACGCAGTATTTT
j_gene: TRBJ1-5; v_gene: TRBV18; abundance: few; d_gene: NA; CDR3aa: CASSPQVQGFGQPQHF; CDR3nt: TGTGCCAGCTCACCACAGGTGCAGGGGTTTGGTCAGCCCCAGCATTTT
j_gene: TRBJ2-7; v_gene: TRBV27; abundance: few; d_gene: TRBD2; CDR3aa: CASQRGVFRYF; CDR3nt: TGTGCCAGCCAGCGGGGGGTGTTTAGGTACTTC
j_gene: TRBJ2-5; v_gene: TRBV28; abundance: few; d_gene: NA; CDR3aa: CASARGQETQYF; CDR3nt: TGTGCCAGCGCTCGAGGGCAAGAGACCCAGTACTTC
j_gene: TRBJ1-4; v_gene: TRBV4-3; abundance: NA; d_gene: NA; CDR3aa: CASSQLLGGSRGEKLFF; CDR3nt: TGCGCCAGCAGCCAACTCCTGGGGGGGTCGCGGGGTGAAAAACTGTTTTTT
j_gene: TRBJ1-4; v_gene: TRBV5-1; abundance: NA; d_gene: TRBD1; CDR3aa: CASRRTGGEKLFF; CDR3nt: TGCGCCAGCAGAAGGACAGGGGGCGAAAAACTGTTTTTT
j_gene: TRBJ2-3; v_gene: TRBV6-2/TRBV6-3; abundance: NA; d_gene: TRBD2; CDR3aa: CASSYSLAGGSTDTQYF; CDR3nt: TGTGCCAGCAGTTACTCCCTTGCGGGAGGGAGCACAGATACGCAGTATTTT
j_gene: TRBJ2-2; v_gene: TRBV7-9; abundance: NA; d_gene: NA; CDR3aa: CASERRAVDGELFF; CDR3nt: TGTGCCAGCGAAAGGCGAGCGGTGGACGGGGAGCTGTTTTTT
j_gene: TRBJ2-1; v_gene: TRBV6-5; abundance: once; d_gene: TRBD2; CDR3aa: CASRRGLAGDREQFF; CDR3nt: TGTGCCAGCAGACGGGGACTAGCGGGAGATCGTGAGCAGTTCTTC
j_gene: TRBJ1-3; v_gene: TRBV11-2; abundance: NA; d_gene: NA; CDR3aa: CASSLDTYSGNTIYF; CDR3nt: TGTGCCAGCAGCTTAGATACCTACTCTGGAAACACCATATATTTT
j_gene: TRBJ1-2; v_gene: TRBV5-1; abundance: NA; d_gene: NA; CDR3aa: CASSQGSGDPFYGYTF; CDR3nt: TGCGCCAGCAGCCAGGGCTCAGGCGACCCGTTCTATGGCTACACCTTC
j_gene: TRBJ1-1; v_gene: TRBV30; abundance: NA; d_gene: NA; CDR3aa: CAWSVWGRTEAFF; CDR3nt: TGTGCCTGGAGTGTCTGGGGCCGGACTGAAGCTTTCTTT
j_gene: TRBJ1-1; v_gene: TRBV18; abundance: NA; d_gene: TRBD1; CDR3aa: CASSPRSGTGLIESNTEAFF; CDR3nt: TGTGCCAGCTCACCCCGTTCCGGGACAGGGCTTATTGAGAGTAACACTGAAGCTTTCTTT
j_gene: TRBJ1-1; v_gene: TRBV5-1; abundance: NA; d_gene: NA; CDR3aa: CASSLTNRGGSEAFF; CDR3nt: TGCGCCAGCAGCTTGACCAACAGAGGAGGGTCTGAAGCTTTCTTT
j_gene: TRBJ2-4; v_gene: TRBV29-1; abundance: NA; d_gene: NA; CDR3aa: CSVRGVGTGDIQYF; CDR3nt: TGCAGCGTCCGAGGCGTCGGGACGGGGGACATTCAGTACTTC
j_gene: TRBJ1-4; v_gene: TRBV30; abundance: NA; d_gene: NA; CDR3aa: CACKDRTFVNEKLFF; CDR3nt: TGTGCCTGTAAAGACAGGACTTTTGTTAATGAAAAACTGTTTTTT
j_gene: TRBJ2-7; v_gene: TRBV6-4; abundance: NA; d_gene: TRBD1; CDR3aa: CASRGTAYEQYF; CDR3nt: TGTGCCAGCAGGGGGACAGCATACGAGCAGTACTTC
j_gene: TRBJ2-3; v_gene: TRBV9; abundance: NA; d_gene: NA; CDR3aa: CASSVGLGTDTQYF; CDR3nt: TGTGCCAGCAGCGTAGGACTAGGCACAGATACGCAGTATTTT
j_gene: TRBJ2-3; v_gene: TRBV9; abundance: NA; d_gene: NA; CDR3aa: CASSVVTGATDTQYF; CDR3nt: TGTGCCAGCAGCGTAGTAACGGGAGCCACAGATACGCAGTATTTT
j_gene: TRBJ1-4; v_gene: TRBV29-1; abundance: NA; d_gene: NA; CDR3aa: CSVEGTGDDEKLFF; CDR3nt: TGCAGCGTTGAAGGGACGGGGGATGATGAAAAACTGTTTTTT
j_gene: TRBJ1-1; v_gene: TRBV10-3; abundance: NA; d_gene: TRBD1; CDR3aa: CAISEPGTVGGPEAFF; CDR3nt: TGTGCCATCAGTGAGCCAGGGACAGTTGGGGGACCTGAAGCTTTCTTT
j_gene: TRBJ2-7; v_gene: TRBV5-1; abundance: few; d_gene: NA; CDR3aa: CASSLAQGYEQYF; CDR3nt: TGCGCCAGCAGCTTGGCCCAGGGTTACGAGCAGTACTTC